Given below is one TCR beta chain in context. The data are from a study of blood T cell repertoires in COVID-19. Germline V gene lookup returns CDR1 SGDLS and CDR2 YYNGEE. With 1 base clipped from V and 4 bases from J, the junction kept 13 bases outside the gene matches. The CDR3 is made up of 17 amino acids. This table comes from immunoSEQ multiplex PCR, and its TCRdb copy is limited to in-frame clones, with some not included. This table holds just over 95,000 clones, 82% found once. The sample comprised peripheral blood. The V gene is TRBV9, the J gene TRBJ1-1; 7 nucleotides line up with TRBD1. The TCR sequence derives from a man at least 80 years old with acute or convalescent COVID-19. The CDR3 loop is CASSVYPGGQTITEAFF. The CDR3, as DNA: TGTGCCAGCAGCGTATACCCCGGGGGACAGACAATCACTGAAGCTTTCTTT.